This is a list of T cell receptor beta chains from one sample in a study of blood T cell repertoires in COVID-19. The data were produced by immunoSEQ multiplex PCR, yet TCRdb's version contains in-frame clones alone and is incomplete. Among roughly 250,000 clones, roughly 84% were seen once, and the ten largest hold 1.5% to 1.9%. The material sequenced was peripheral blood. Source of these receptors: a woman between 35 and 50 years old who had recovered from COVID-19. CDR3s include the opening cysteine and the closing phenylalanine or tryptophan. A D gene is named only where the DNA matches it firmly.

j_call v_call d_call cdr3_length cdr3_aa
TRBJ2-5 TRBV14 TRBD2 15 CASSRQAGGQETQYF
TRBJ2-7 TRBV3-1/TRBV3-2 TRBD1 14 CASSRTGDRYEQYF
TRBJ2-5 TRBV5-1 . 14 CASKKTGTEETQYF
TRBJ2-1 TRBV10-3 TRBD1 13 CAISPGQGGEQFF
TRBJ2-7 TRBV5-1 TRBD1 17 CASSSNRDRGAVDEQYF
TRBJ1-2 TRBV28 . 14 CASTPEALARGYTF
TRBJ2-5 TRBV7-9 TRBD2 17 CASSWKPAGGGAETQYF
TRBJ1-6 TRBV9 TRBD1 14 CASSPRTGGSPLHF
TRBJ1-1 TRBV12-3/TRBV12-4 . 13 CASLAALNTEAFF
TRBJ2-7 TRBV24-1 TRBD1 12 CATGTGGHEQYF
TRBJ1-5 TRBV7-6 . 16 CASSLGVSGMGQPQHF
TRBJ2-2 TRBV7-2 . 16 CASSYHGGSNTGELFF
TRBJ1-2 TRBV4-2 TRBD1 16 CASSRDLTGSKYGYTF